The 11 T cell receptor beta chains below were found in one sample sequenced in a study of T-cell reconstitution after alpha-beta-depleted transplantation in children. Unique molecular identifiers were incorporated when the TCRbeta library was constructed. TCRdb re-called the PCR reads through MiXCR, storing one row per CDR3 protein. The sample lists hundreds of thousands of distinct CDR3 sequences, about 15% seen once, with about 1.1% in the top ten. The sample in question was PBMCs from the stem cell graft donor, obtained from the stem cell graft. The receptors here all came from a human donor who donated a stem cell graft to a child with acute myeloid leukemia.

V and J are TRBV7-8 and TRBJ2-5, with TRBD2 as a possible D gene (6 bases). Per the germline V gene, CDR1 is SGHVS and CDR2 is FQNEAQ. V was cut by 5 bases and J by 4 bases, with 14 bases left in between. This CDR3 comprises 14 residues. The CDR3 spells CASSTRLVGETQYF. CDR3 DNA sequence: TGTGCCAGCAGCACCAGACTAGTAGGAGAGACCCAGTACTTC. Combining the CDR3 with reference TRBV7-8 and TRBJ2-5 gives the whole variable domain GAGVSQSPRYKVAKRGQDVALRCDPISGHVSLFWYQQALGQGPEFLTYFQNEAQLDKSGLPSDRFFAERPEGSVSTLKIQRTQQEDSAVYLCASSTRLVGETQYFGPGTRLLVL.

This clonotype was observed at least ten times. This chain connects TRBV4-2 to TRBJ1-3, with D unresolved. Per germline, CDR1 LGHNA and CDR2 YNFKEQ. The CDR3 covers 15 residues. Trimming pared 6 bases from V and 0 bases from J, leaving 12 bases between. The CDR3 sequence: CASSWAELSGNTIYF. The CDR3 bases are TGTGCCAGCAGTTGGGCAGAGCTCTCTGGAAACACCATATATTTT.

This clonotype was detected many times. The V and J genes are TRBV20-1 and TRBJ2-5; perhaps TRBD1 as D (6 bases). Germline V CDR1 and CDR2: DFQATT, SNEGSKA (reference sequence). With 5 bases removed from V and 5 bases from J, the gap between germline ends came to 15 bases. The CDR3 contains 13 residues. The CDR3 DNA sequence: TGCAGTGCTTCGGGACAAGTGGGCGAGACCCAGTACTTC. Protein product: CSASGQVGETQYF.

This clonotype has just a few counts. This chain links TRBV7-9 with TRBJ1-2; 7 bases are shared with TRBD1. V lost 10 bases and J lost 0; bases outside the gene matches: 5. Looked up from germline, CDR1 is SEHNR and CDR2 is FQNEAQ (reference sequence). The CDR3 is 13 residues long. The CDR3 loop is CATTGQTNYGYTF. The CDR3 nucleotides read TGTGCCACCACGGGACAGACTAACTATGGCTACACCTTC.

The chain carries TRBV5-1 and TRBJ2-1, with D hard to call. Germline lookup yields CDR1 SGHRS and CDR2 YFSETQ. The CDR3 length is 17 residues. Trimming pared 0 bases from V and 7 bases from J, leaving 20 bases between. The CDR3 reads CASSLVSGLRPVNEQFF. The CDR3 region has the DNA TGCGCCAGCAGCTTGGTTAGTGGGCTCAGGCCCGTAAATGAGCAGTTCTTC. The variable domain in full, completed from reference TRBV5-1 and TRBJ2-1, reads KAGVTQTPRYLIKTRGQQVTLSCSPISGHRSVSWYQQTPGQGLQFLFEYFSETQRNKGNFPGRFSGRQFSNSRSEMNVSTLELGDSALYLCASSLVSGLRPVNEQFFGPGTRLTVL.

The rearrangement joins TRBV3-1 to TRBJ2-1; D remains ambiguous. This CDR3 spans 12 amino acids. Trimming took off 0 bases at V and 14 bases at J, with 11 bases between the two ends. Germline lookup yields CDR1 LGHDT and CDR2 YNNKEL (reference sequence). CDR3 loop: CASSQDPDGEFF. CDR3 sequence (DNA): TGTGCCAGCAGCCAAGACCCGGACGGAGAGTTCTTC.

This clonotype came up a few times. The gene calls are TRBV12-3 or TRBV12-4 and TRBJ1-4; D is unresolved. The CDR3 extends over 15 amino acids. The V gene lost 10 bases and the J gene lost 1 base, with 16 bases spanning the gap. This CDR3 reads CANSQRGRTNEKLFF. The CDR3 coding sequence is TGTGCCAACTCCCAACGGGGTAGAACTAATGAAAAACTGTTTTTT.

The sample holds a few counts of this clonotype. V and J are TRBV28 and TRBJ2-1, with 12 bases that match TRBD1. Trimming at V came to 6 bases and at J to 5 bases, leaving 2 bases not matched to a gene. Germline V gene data show CDR1 as MDHEN and CDR2 as SYDVKM. The CDR3 is made up of 14 amino acids. The DNA for the CDR3 is TGTGCCAGCAGCAGGGACAGGGGGCACAATGAGCAGTTCTTC. It is translated as CASSRDRGHNEQFF.

This clonotype was recorded at least ten times. This chain uses TRBV29-1 with TRBJ2-7, with a tentative D call TRBD2 (6 bases). V lost 6 bases to trimming and J lost 4 bases, with 10 bases between them. The CDR3 consists of 11 residues. CDR1 and CDR2 from the germline V gene are SQVTM and ANQGSEA. CDR3 sequence reads: CSVASEYEQYV. The CDR3 nucleotides are TGCAGCGTGGCTAGCGAATACGAGCAGTACGTC.

This clonotype appeared many times. J is TRBJ1-2 and V is TRBV6-4, with D unclear. The CDR3 has 13 residues. The V end was cut by 6 bases, the J end by 4 bases, with 12 bases between. Germline V lookup: CDR1 MRHNA, CDR2 SNTAGT. CDR3 loop: CASRPQSLYGYTF. CDR3 DNA: TGTGCCAGCAGGCCGCAGAGTCTCTATGGCTACACCTTC.

This clonotype was counted only a few times. The CDR3 loop is CASGTGYNSPLHF. CDR3 coding DNA: TGTGCCAGCGGAACAGGCTATAATTCACCCCTCCACTTT. This chain connects TRBV12-3 or TRBV12-4 to TRBJ1-6; tentatively, D is TRBD1 (5 bases). This CDR3 comprises 13 residues. Between the trimmed V and J ends, which lost 8 bases and 3 bases, there was a span of 8 bases.